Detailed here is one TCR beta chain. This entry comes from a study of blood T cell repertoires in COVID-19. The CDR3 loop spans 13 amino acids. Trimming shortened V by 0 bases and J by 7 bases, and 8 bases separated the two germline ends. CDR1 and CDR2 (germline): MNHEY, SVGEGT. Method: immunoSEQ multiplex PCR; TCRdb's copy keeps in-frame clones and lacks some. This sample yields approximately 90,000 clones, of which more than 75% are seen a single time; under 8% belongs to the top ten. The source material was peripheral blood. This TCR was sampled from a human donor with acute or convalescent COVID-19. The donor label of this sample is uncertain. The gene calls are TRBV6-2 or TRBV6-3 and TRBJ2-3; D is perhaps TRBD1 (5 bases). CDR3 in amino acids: CASSYSKGHTQYF. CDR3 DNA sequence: TGTGCCAGCAGTTACTCGAAGGGGCATACGCAGTATTTT.